Presented here are 29 T cell receptor beta chains from one specimen sequenced in a study of T cells in Graves' hyperthyroidism and ophthalmopathy. Amplification of TCR beta CDR3 regions was performed using RNA transcripts as template. A first-round RT-PCR of the TCR CDR3 used the HTBI primer set. TCRdb reanalysed the multiplex PCR reads using MiXCR and keeps one entry per CDR3 protein. Of over 500,000 distinct CDR3 sequences detected, 13% to 15% appear once; the ten largest clones hold about 15%. The sequenced sample consisted of blood. The origin of the receptors is a woman between 40 and 55 years old with Graves' hyperthyroidism.

The chain combines TRBV20-1 with TRBJ2-7; D remains unclear. Germline CDR1 reads DFQATT; CDR2 reads SNEGSKA (reference sequence). The V end was cut by 0 bases, the J end by 4 bases, with 7 bases between. The CDR3 covers 12 residues. The CDR3 sequence is CSARDEAYEQYF. The CDR3 bases are TGCAGTGCTAGAGATGAGGCTTACGAGCAGTACTTC.

The rearrangement links TRBV15 to TRBJ1-5; D not certain. Trimming pared 0 bases from V and 7 bases from J, leaving 13 bases between. The CDR3 sequence is 15 residues long. The germline V gene has CDR1 LNHNV and CDR2 YYDKDF (reference sequence). CDR3 protein: CATSRDYDETQPQHF. DNA for the CDR3: TGTGCCACCAGCAGAGATTACGACGAAACCCAGCCCCAGCATTTT.

This clonotype was seen at least ten times. The gene calls are TRBV7-9 and TRBJ2-1, with 7 bases matching TRBD1. In germline, CDR1 is SEHNR, CDR2 FQNEAQ (reference sequence). The trim removed 5 bases at V and 2 bases at J, leaving 3 bases unmatched. The CDR3 consists of 14 residues. The CDR3 nucleotides are TGTGCCAGCAGCGTTGGACAGGCCTACAATGAGCAGTTCTTC. Its translation is CASSVGQAYNEQFF. Variable domain in full (rest from reference TRBV7-9 and TRBJ2-1): DTGVSQNPRHKITKRGQNVTFRCDPISEHNRLYWYRQTLGQGPEFLTYFQNEAQLEKSRLLSDRFSAERPKGSFSTLEIQRTEQGDSAMYLCASSVGQAYNEQFFGPGTRLTVL.

The table lists this clonotype with a few counts. The rearrangement joins TRBV29-1 to TRBJ2-5, with a possible D match to TRBD2 (6 bases). This CDR3 has 14 amino acids. Trimming took off 6 bases at V and 3 bases at J, with 17 bases between the two ends. CDR1 is SQVTM and CDR2 is ANQGSEA in the germline V gene. CDR3 sequence: CSVTPGLHEETQYF. Here the CDR3 DNA reads TGCAGCGTGACACCGGGACTTCACGAAGAGACCCAGTACTTC.

This clonotype has only a few counts. For the CDR3, the DNA is TGCGCCAGCAGCTCTCCGGGACTAGCGGGAGTTGAGCAGTTCTTC. Translation gives CASSSPGLAGVEQFF. This rearrangement joins TRBV5-1 to TRBJ2-1, with 14 bases fitting TRBD2. CDR1 is SGHRS, CDR2 YFSETQ, per germline. V shed 3 bases, J shed 9 bases, and the junction held 5 bases outside the gene matches. The CDR3 is 15 residues long. The variable domain in full, with the rest retrieved from reference TRBV5-1 and TRBJ2-1, is KAGVTQTPRYLIKTRGQQVTLSCSPISGHRSVSWYQQTPGQGLQFLFEYFSETQRNKGNFPGRFSGRQFSNSRSEMNVSTLELGDSALYLCASSSPGLAGVEQFFGPGTRLTVL.

This clonotype was picked up a small number of times. The J gene is TRBJ2-1, the V gene TRBV14; 8 nucleotides align to TRBD2. Per germline, CDR1 SGHDN and CDR2 FVKESK. V shed 0 bases, J shed 7 bases, and the junction held 5 bases outside the gene matches. CDR3 length equals 15 residues. CDR3 sequence (DNA): TGTGCCAGCAGCCAAGATCCGGCTAGCGGGAATGAGCAGTTCTTC. Translation gives CASSQDPASGNEQFF.

This clonotype has more than one count but fewer than ten. This chain joins TRBV7-9 and TRBJ1-1, with D uncertain. Per the germline V gene, CDR1 is SEHNR and CDR2 is FQNEAQ (reference sequence). CDR3 length equals 13 residues. V gave up 3 bases and J gave up 7 bases, with 12 bases separating them. The CDR3 sequence is CASSLAETIEAFF. For the CDR3, the DNA is TGTGCCAGCAGCTTGGCAGAAACTATTGAAGCTTTCTTT.

This clonotype was detected a few times. This chain uses TRBV5-1 with TRBJ1-2; perhaps TRBD1 as D (5 bases). V lost 0 bases and J lost 4, with 10 bases in between. The CDR3 is 14 amino acids. Germline V gene sequence: CDR1 SGHRS, CDR2 YFSETQ. CDR3 protein: CASSLDRSRYGYTF. The CDR3 bases are TGCGCCAGCAGCTTGGACAGGTCCCGCTATGGCTACACCTTC. The full variable domain, with the rest looked up from reference TRBV5-1 and TRBJ1-2, is KAGVTQTPRYLIKTRGQQVTLSCSPISGHRSVSWYQQTPGQGLQFLFEYFSETQRNKGNFPGRFSGRQFSNSRSEMNVSTLELGDSALYLCASSLDRSRYGYTFGSGTRLTVV.

At least ten counts were recorded for this clonotype. The CDR3 protein is CASRPEKLTQYF. The CDR3 DNA reads as TGTGCCAGCAGGCCGGAGAAGTTGACCCAGTACTTC. The V call is TRBV2, the J call TRBJ2-5; D gene unclear. Per germline, CDR1 SNHLY and CDR2 FYNNEI. V lost 6 bases to trimming and J lost 7 bases, with 12 bases between them. The CDR3 is 12 residues long. Together with reference TRBV2 and TRBJ2-5, the CDR3 gives the full variable domain: EPEVTQTPSHQVTQMGQEVILRCVPISNHLYFYWYRQILGQKVEFLVSFYNNEISEKSEIFDDQFSVERPDGSNFTLKIRSTKLEDSAMYFCASRPEKLTQYFGPGTRLLVL.

This clonotype occurred many times. CDR3 in DNA: TGTGCCAGCACGGACAATTCCTACGAGCAGTACTTC. Its translation: CASTDNSYEQYF. This chain uses TRBV2 with TRBJ2-7; D might be TRBD1 (5 bases). Germline assignment: CDR1 SNHLY and CDR2 FYNNEI. Trimming shortened V by 7 bases and J by 1 base, and 8 bases separated the two germline ends. CDR3 size: 12 residues.

This clonotype showed up many times. The chain has TRBV7-3 and TRBJ2-1, with 7 bases aligning to TRBD2. This CDR3 spans 16 amino acids. V gave up 5 bases and J gave up 8 bases; unmatched junction bases: 15. Germline assignment: CDR1 SGHTA and CDR2 FQGTGA. The CDR3 region is CASSASPAGETYEQFF. The CDR3 DNA sequence: TGTGCCAGCAGCGCAAGCCCGGCGGGAGAAACGTATGAGCAGTTCTTC.

The rearrangement uses TRBV19 and TRBJ2-5; D remains unclear. CDR1 is LNHDA, CDR2 SQIVND, per germline (reference sequence). This CDR3 region has 13 residues. V gave up 5 bases and J gave up 3 bases, with 10 bases separating them. Here the CDR3 DNA reads TGTGCCAGTAGTCGACGAGTGGAAGAGACCCAGTACTTC. Protein: CASSRRVEETQYF.

This clonotype has ten or more counts. J is TRBJ2-3 and V is TRBV7-3, with D perhaps matching TRBD2 (6 bases). From germline, CDR1 is SGHTA and CDR2 FQGTGA. Trimming removed 1 base at V and 5 bases at J, with 13 bases between. The CDR3 loop spans 15 amino acids. The CDR3 bases are TGTGCCAGCAGCTTAAGTGTCGGGAGATTAGATACGCAGTATTTT. This translates into CASSLSVGRLDTQYF.

This clonotype was counted ten times or more. As DNA, the CDR3 is TGTGCCAGCAAGGCCCTTCAGCTTCCCCACGAGCAGTACTTC. Protein sequence: CASKALQLPHEQYF. The rearrangement uses TRBV2 and TRBJ2-7, with D hard to call. V dropped 7 bases and J dropped 5 bases, with 18 bases sitting between them. The length of the CDR3 is 14 residues. Germline V gives CDR1 SNHLY, CDR2 FYNNEI.

In its sample, this clonotype was seen many times. The chain joins TRBV5-1 to TRBJ2-5; D may match TRBD1 or TRBD2 (5 bases each). Looked up from germline, CDR1 is SGHRS and CDR2 is YFSETQ. The ends were cut back, 0 bases at V and 3 bases at J, with 9 bases in the middle. The CDR3 length is 14 residues. CDR3 protein: CASSLGGVEETQYF. The CDR3 bases are TGCGCCAGCAGCTTGGGAGGGGTAGAAGAGACCCAGTACTTC.

This clonotype came up a few times. V gene TRBV6-1 combines with J gene TRBJ1-1; the match to TRBD1 covers 7 bases. Germline loops: CDR1 MNHNS, CDR2 SASEGT. This CDR3 has 15 amino acids. V shed 4 bases, J shed 0 bases, and the junction held 5 bases outside the gene matches. CDR3 in DNA: TGTGCCAGCAGTGTAACAGGGGTCGTGAACACTGAAGCTTTCTTT. Translated: CASSVTGVVNTEAFF.

This clonotype was picked up many times. This chain joins TRBV27 and TRBJ2-7; 10 bases are shared with TRBD2. Losses at the gene ends were 4 bases for V and 3 bases for J; bases not matched to a gene: 15. This CDR3 is built from 18 residues. Germline lookup yields CDR1 MNHEY and CDR2 SMNVEV (reference sequence). CDR3 amino acids: CASSSRLAGAVAHYEQYF. The CDR3 DNA is TGTGCCAGCAGTTCCAGGCTAGCGGGAGCCGTCGCCCACTACGAGCAGTACTTC.

This clonotype was detected a few times. The chain links TRBV5-1 to TRBJ2-6, with D uncertain. The germline gives CDR1 SGHRS, CDR2 YFSETQ. CDR3 size: 18 residues. Trimming shortened V by 0 bases and J by 2 bases, and 15 bases separated the two germline ends. The CDR3 coding sequence is TGCGCCAGCAGCTTGGAATGGCAAATCCCCGCTGGGGCCAACGTCCTGACTTTC. It translates to CASSLEWQIPAGANVLTF. Looking up the rest from reference TRBV5-1 and TRBJ2-6 gives the full variable domain: KAGVTQTPRYLIKTRGQQVTLSCSPISGHRSVSWYQQTPGQGLQFLFEYFSETQRNKGNFPGRFSGRQFSNSRSEMNVSTLELGDSALYLCASSLEWQIPAGANVLTFGAGSRLTVL.

This clonotype was seen at least ten times. The chain couples TRBV7-9 to TRBJ2-7; D not resolved. Between the trimmed V and J ends, which lost 5 bases and 3 bases, there was a span of 8 bases. CDR3 length equals 12 residues. Germline values: CDR1 SEHNR, CDR2 FQNEAQ (reference sequence). The CDR3 DNA is TGTGCCAGCAGCGCATACTTCTACGAGCAGTACTTC. Translation: CASSAYFYEQYF.

This clonotype was seen ten or more times. The gene calls are TRBV7-3 and TRBJ2-7; D call uncertain. The CDR3 loop spans 11 amino acids. Germline CDR1 and CDR2: SGHTA and FQGTGA. Trimming took off 2 bases at V and 7 bases at J, with 6 bases between the two ends. The CDR3 loop reads CASSLLREQYF. DNA of the CDR3: TGTGCCAGCAGCTTATTGCGGGAGCAGTACTTC.

This clonotype was found many times. This chain connects TRBV28 to TRBJ2-7; D is ambiguous. Deletions cut 5 bases from V and 5 bases from J, with 16 bases between. The germline V gene has CDR1 MDHEN and CDR2 SYDVKM. There are 14 residues in the CDR3. In nucleotides, the CDR3 is TGTGCCAGCAGTATAACCAGCGAGGAAGACGAGCAGTACTTC. Amino acids: CASSITSEEDEQYF.

This chain links TRBV4-1 with TRBJ2-7, with D unclear. This CDR3 is 15 amino acids long. With 7 bases removed from V and 2 bases from J, the gap between germline ends came to 18 bases. CDR1 is MGHRA, CDR2 YSYEKL, per germline. CDR3 protein: CASTSNPQLPYEQYF. Here the CDR3 DNA reads TGCGCCAGCACCTCAAACCCCCAGCTCCCCTACGAGCAGTACTTC.

The chain uses TRBV15 and TRBJ2-7, with D tentatively TRBD1 (5 bases). The V gene lost 0 bases and the J gene lost 4 bases, with 13 bases spanning the gap. The CDR3 extends over 15 amino acids. The germline CDR1 and CDR2 sequences are LNHNV and YYDKDF (reference sequence). Here the CDR3 DNA reads TGTGCCACCAGCAGAGATCAGGGTGTCCTTTACGAGCAGTACTTC. Protein product: CATSRDQGVLYEQYF.

This clonotype was recorded at least ten times. V gene TRBV6-1 combines with J gene TRBJ1-2, with 11 positions matching TRBD1. This CDR3 is built from 15 residues. CDR1 is MNHNS and CDR2 is SASEGT in the germline V gene. The V segment lost 6 bases and the J segment 3 bases; nucleotides outside the gene matches: 6. In nucleotides, the CDR3 is TGTGCCAGCAGCGGACAGGGGGCGCGGGACTATGGCTACACCTTC. It codes for CASSGQGARDYGYTF.

This clonotype has ten or more counts. This chain uses TRBV7-2 with TRBJ2-3; possible D gene TRBD2, 6 bases. Trimming shortened V by 5 bases and J by 3 bases, and 18 bases separated the two germline ends. Germline CDR1 and CDR2: SGHTA and FQGNSA. This CDR3 contains 16 residues. The CDR3 DNA follows: TGTGCCAGCAGCCCCTACCCCCTCCTAGCGACAGATACGCAGTATTTT. Its protein is CASSPYPLLATDTQYF.

This clonotype was recorded many times. The rearrangement uses TRBV28 and TRBJ2-5, with D possibly being TRBD1 or TRBD2 (7 bases each). The germline V and J ends were trimmed by 7 bases and 1 base, with 16 bases remaining between them. Germline V gene data show CDR1 as MDHEN and CDR2 as SYDVKM. The CDR3 consists of 15 residues. As DNA, the CDR3 is TGTGCCAGCACCAGGGGGTCGGGGGGCCAAGAGACCCAGTACTTC. Translation: CASTRGSGGQETQYF.

This clonotype was picked up many times. The gene calls are TRBV18 and TRBJ2-7; 7 bases are a match to TRBD1. The V gene's germline CDR1 is KGHSH and CDR2 LQKENI. The CDR3 length is 14 residues. V was pared by 1 base and J by 7 bases, with 7 bases of the junction left unmatched. The CDR3 sequence is CASSPRRQGEEQYF. Here the CDR3 DNA reads TGTGCCAGCTCACCACGAAGGCAGGGGGAAGAGCAGTACTTC.

This clonotype was recorded a few times. This chain uses TRBV14 with TRBJ2-7; D is undetermined. The V gene's germline CDR1 is SGHDN and CDR2 FVKESK. V lost 1 base and J 8 bases, leaving 9 bases between the germline ends. The CDR3 contains 12 residues. The CDR3 DNA reads as TGTGCCAGCAGCCAAGGAGGTGGCAAGCAGTACTTC. Its protein product is CASSQGGGKQYF.

Many counts were recorded for this clonotype. This chain joins TRBV18 and TRBJ2-7, with D uncertain. Germline lookup yields CDR1 KGHSH and CDR2 LQKENI. The V and J ends lost 5 bases and 2 bases respectively, with 7 bases between them. This CDR3 is 12 amino acids long. The CDR3 DNA reads TGTGCCAGCTCATCTACTCCCTACGAGCAGTACTTC. Encoded protein: CASSSTPYEQYF. Complete variable domain (other parts from reference TRBV18 and TRBJ2-7): NAGVMQNPRHLVRRRGQEARLRCSPMKGHSHVYWYRQLPEEGLKFMVYLQKENIIDESGMPKERFSAEFPKEGPSILRIQQVVRGDSAAYFCASSSTPYEQYFGPGTRLTVT.